This TCR beta chain was recovered during a study of long-term antiretroviral therapy in people with HIV. The CDR3 spans 14 residues. Trimming took 6 bases from V and 4 from J, leaving 15 bases between them. Per the germline V gene, CDR1 is SNHLY and CDR2 is FYNNEI. It was version v3.0 of the immunoSEQ assay that was run at survey level. Profiling relied on immunoSEQ multiplex PCR, and the TCRdb table lists in-frame clones only, not all of them. Here the sample spans about 25,000 clones, 80% to 85% being singletons. Every donor had one or more pre-ART and two or more post-ART PBMC samples. United States facilities provided treatment to all participants with HIV. Turning to this clone: Antigen unknown.

Study-level points and caveats: Among HIV repertoires, CDR3 length ranges were narrower than those of controls. ART-treated samples gained diversity yet remained below transplant donor controls.

The sample consisted of unsorted PBMCs, taken roughly 4.5 years after starting antiretroviral therapy. This clonotype originated in a man aged 30 to 39 with HIV. The gene calls are TRBV2 and TRBJ1-2, with a weak D call TRBD1 (6 bases). CDR3 sequence reads: CASSGWTDPYGYTF. The CDR3 DNA reads TGTGCCAGCAGCGGTTGGACAGACCCCTATGGCTACACCTTC.